These 20 T cell receptor beta chains originate from one sample sequenced in a study of T-cell memory formation after mild COVID-19. One entry per CDR3 protein, called by TCRdb with MiXCR from the 5' RACE reads. The top ten clones hold around 21% of a sample with approximately 300,000 distinct CDR3 sequences, just under 20% of them seen once. The source material was PBMCs or a T cell subset sorted from them (not recorded which). The source is a man younger than 35 who had mild COVID-19 (a few samples of this study predate the infection). Cell type and time point are not known.

The V call is TRBV28, the J call TRBJ2-2; 13 nucleotides line up with TRBD2. With 6 bases clipped from V and 0 bases from J, the junction kept 7 bases outside the gene matches. Germline values: CDR1 MDHEN, CDR2 SYDVKM. This CDR3 has 18 amino acids. The CDR3 region has the DNA TGTGCCAGCAGACCGACTAGCGGGGGGTACGCGAACACCGGGGAGCTGTTTTTT. Amino acids: CASRPTSGGYANTGELFF.

The chain couples TRBV4-3 to TRBJ2-6, with unresolved D. Trimming removed 5 bases from V and 0 bases from J, with 8 bases in between. This CDR3 has 15 residues. Germline V CDR1 and CDR2: LGHNA, YSLEER. The DNA for the CDR3 is TGCGCCAGCAGCGCCCAGATCTCTGGGGCCAACGTCCTGACTTTC. Its translation is CASSAQISGANVLTF.

This clonotype was detected many times. V usage is TRBV7-9 and J usage is TRBJ2-6, with 12 bases matching TRBD2. The CDR3 is 20 amino acids. The V gene end was trimmed by 1 base and the J gene end by 0 bases; junction bases not matched to a gene: 7. Germline V gene lookup returns CDR1 SEHNR and CDR2 FQNEAQ (reference sequence). In nucleotides, the CDR3 is TGTGCCAGCAGCTTAGTAAGGACTAGCGGGGCTTACTCTGGGGCCAACGTCCTGACTTTC. Amino acid sequence: CASSLVRTSGAYSGANVLTF.

This chain connects TRBV27 to TRBJ2-1; 7 bases agree with TRBD2. CDR1 and CDR2 from the germline V gene are MNHEY and SMNVEV (reference sequence). This CDR3 is 14 amino acids long. The ends lost 6 bases at V and 6 bases at J; junction bases unmatched: 8. The CDR3 is CASRAGLDLNEQFF. Here the CDR3 DNA reads TGTGCCAGCAGGGCAGGACTAGATCTCAATGAGCAGTTCTTC.

The chain couples TRBV5-1 to TRBJ2-3; 7 bases fit TRBD2. The CDR3 runs 15 residues. Germline values: CDR1 SGHRS, CDR2 YFSETQ. After removal of 0 bases from V and 5 bases from J, the junction contained 6 bases not matched to a gene. CDR3 sequence: CASSLGSGVRDTQYF. CDR3 nucleotides: TGCGCCAGCAGCTTGGGGAGCGGGGTTAGAGATACGCAGTATTTT.

The rearrangement joins TRBV29-1 to TRBJ1-3, with 10 bases fitting TRBD1. This CDR3 comprises 14 residues. Germline V lookup: CDR1 SQVTM, CDR2 ANQGSEA. V shed 6 bases and J 1 base; nucleotides not matched to a gene: 3. CDR3 DNA sequence: TGCAGCGTGGGGGACAGGGGATCTGGAAACACCATATATTTT. Its translation: CSVGDRGSGNTIYF.

The chain employs TRBV5-1 and TRBJ2-5; the D gene is possibly TRBD2 (6 bases). CDR1 SGHRS and CDR2 YFSETQ come from the germline V gene. V lost 5 bases, J lost 7 bases, and 18 bases lay in between. CDR3 length: 14 residues. The CDR3 sequence is CASSFGPGEGTQYF. DNA for the CDR3: TGCGCCAGCAGTTTTGGCCCGGGGGAAGGGACCCAGTACTTC.

Only a few counts were recorded for this clonotype. The chain couples TRBV9 to TRBJ2-1; D uncertain. The CDR3 is made up of 14 amino acids. V gave up 4 bases and J gave up 6 bases, with 14 bases separating them. Germline loops: CDR1 SGDLS, CDR2 YYNGEE. In DNA form, the CDR3 reads TGTGCCAGCAGCCCCCGATCCTTTTTCAATGAGCAGTTCTTC. Protein product: CASSPRSFFNEQFF.

This clonotype was observed a few times. V gene TRBV2 combines with J gene TRBJ2-4; possible D gene TRBD2, 5 bases. Germline V gives CDR1 SNHLY, CDR2 FYNNEI. Trimming shortened V by 6 bases and J by 0 bases, and 12 bases separated the two germline ends. CDR3 length equals 15 residues. The CDR3 DNA reads TGTGCCAGCAGGCGGGTACGGCTAGCCAAAAACATTCAGTACTTC. Translating gives CASRRVRLAKNIQYF.

This clonotype was seen a few times. This sequence joins TRBV9 and TRBJ2-7; D is undetermined. Trimming cost V 0 bases and J 5 bases, with 9 bases left between them. Germline values: CDR1 SGDLS, CDR2 YYNGEE. This CDR3 has 13 amino acids. CDR3 sequence: CASSVGNVDEQYF. The CDR3 coding sequence is TGTGCCAGCAGCGTAGGTAATGTGGACGAGCAGTACTTC. Based on the CDR3 plus reference TRBV9 and TRBJ2-7, the full variable domain is DSGVTQTPKHLITATGQRVTLRCSPRSGDLSVYWYQQSLDQGLQFLIQYYNGEERAKGNILERFSAQQFPDLHSELNLSSLELGDSALYFCASSVGNVDEQYFGPGTRLTVT.

Only a few counts were recorded for this clonotype. V usage is TRBV4-1 and J usage is TRBJ2-1, with D perhaps TRBD1 or TRBD2 (6 bases each). Trimming cost V 1 base and J 8 bases, with 12 bases left between them. The germline gives CDR1 MGHRA, CDR2 YSYEKL. The CDR3 is 14 residues long. CDR3 DNA sequence: TGCGCCAGCAGCCAAGTTAACGGGGGCTATGAGCAGTTCTTC. Its translation: CASSQVNGGYEQFF.

The chain is built from TRBV29-1 and TRBJ2-2; 7 nucleotides agree with TRBD2. The CDR3 loop spans 13 amino acids. Germline-derived CDR1 and CDR2 are SQVTM and ANQGSEA. Unmatched junction bases numbered 1, after V lost 5 bases and J lost 1 base. CDR3 sequence: CSVREVNTGELFF. For the CDR3, the DNA is TGCAGCGTTCGGGAGGTGAACACCGGGGAGCTGTTTTTT.

This sequence joins TRBV4-3 and TRBJ1-4; maybe TRBD1 (6 bases). V was shortened by 1 base and J by 5 bases, with 14 bases between the two germline ends. The germline gives CDR1 LGHNA, CDR2 YSLEER. CDR3 length equals 16 residues. In DNA form, the CDR3 reads TGCGCCAGCAGCCAAGTTTTCTCAGGGGAGAATGAAAAACTGTTTTTT. Translated: CASSQVFSGENEKLFF.

This clonotype was found a few times. This rearrangement joins TRBV7-6 to TRBJ2-6; TRBD2 might be the D (6 bases). Germline CDR1 is SGHVS and CDR2 is FNYEAQ. There are 16 residues in the CDR3. Trimming took off 5 bases at V and 2 bases at J, with 13 bases between the two ends. The CDR3: CASSPPGRTGANVLTF. The CDR3 coding sequence is TGTGCCAGCAGCCCTCCCGGGAGAACTGGGGCCAACGTCCTGACTTTC.

The chain employs TRBV7-2 and TRBJ2-2, with D tentatively TRBD2 (6 bases). CDR1 and CDR2 (germline): SGHTA, FQGNSA. The CDR3 covers 15 residues. Trimming pared 7 bases from V and 5 bases from J, leaving 17 bases between. The CDR3 loop is CASTKGRETTGELFF. In DNA, the CDR3 is TGTGCCAGCACCAAAGGGCGGGAAACAACCGGGGAGCTGTTTTTT.

The V gene is TRBV9, the J gene TRBJ1-1; 9 positions match TRBD1. The V gene's germline CDR1 is SGDLS and CDR2 YYNGEE. This CDR3 spans 15 amino acids. Trimming at V came to 6 bases and at J to 2 bases, leaving 8 bases not matched to a gene. For the CDR3, the DNA is TGTGCCAGCACCAGAAGACAGGGGGAAAACACTGAAGCTTTCTTT. This translates into CASTRRQGENTEAFF.

This clonotype was recorded at least ten times. The chain carries TRBV7-2 and TRBJ2-3, with 10 bases matching TRBD1. This CDR3 is built from 18 residues. Germline V gene sequence: CDR1 SGHTA, CDR2 FQGNSA. V was pared by 6 bases and J by 1 base, with 13 bases of the junction left unmatched. CDR3 region: CASRLTGGEPTRTDTQYF. CDR3 DNA: TGTGCCAGCAGGTTGACAGGGGGCGAACCGACCCGCACAGATACGCAGTATTTT.

V and J are TRBV4-3 and TRBJ2-1; D is undetermined. The CDR3 is 14 residues long. The V gene lost 1 base and the J gene lost 6 bases, with 10 bases spanning the gap. Germline V gene data show CDR1 as LGHNA and CDR2 as YSLEER. This CDR3 reads CASSQGGVSNEQFF. CDR3 nucleotide sequence: TGCGCCAGCAGCCAAGGGGGTGTCTCCAATGAGCAGTTCTTC.

This clonotype came up many times. V is TRBV7-2 and J is TRBJ2-3; 8 bases are shared with TRBD1. V trimming: 5 bases; J trimming: 4 bases; junction bases outside the gene matches: 11. CDR1 SGHTA and CDR2 FQGNSA come from the germline V gene. This CDR3 region has 16 residues. The CDR3 sequence: CASSPQDRVGADTQYF. Here the CDR3 DNA reads TGTGCCAGCAGCCCCCAGGACAGGGTTGGGGCAGATACGCAGTATTTT.

The rearrangement uses TRBV29-1 and TRBJ2-2, with D possibly being TRBD1 or TRBD2 (5 bases each). This CDR3 is 13 amino acids long. CDR1 and CDR2 from the germline V gene are SQVTM and ANQGSEA. In nucleotides, the CDR3 is TGCTCGACCGGGACCGCGAACACCGGGGAGCTGTTTTTT. The encoded protein is CSTGTANTGELFF.